The next 21 T cell receptor beta chains were all read from a single sample in a study of human T cells and chemical hapten exposure. TCRdb reprocessed the RACE reads via MiXCR and lists one record per CDR3 protein. The table shows tens of thousands of distinct CDR3 sequences, with around 7% occurring only once. Time point described: pre-sensitization, week 0. Treatment here: therapeutic diphenylcyclopropenone sensitization with weekly scalp DPC. The sequences come from whole blood, collected in connection with sensitization to the hapten diphenylcyclopropenone (DPC). The receptors stem from a woman in her twenties or thirties with alopecia areata. Some clones in this sample may be carry-over from other donors' samples.

V usage is TRBV5-5 and J usage is TRBJ2-3, with D possibly TRBD2 on 5 matching bases. The CDR3 has 14 amino acids. Per the germline V gene, CDR1 is SGHKS and CDR2 is YYEKEE (reference sequence). V lost 0 bases and J 2 bases, leaving 7 bases between the germline ends. Here the CDR3 reads CASSLGGYTDTQYF. For the CDR3, the DNA is TGTGCCAGCAGCTTGGGAGGGTACACAGATACGCAGTATTTT.

Of note for this clonotype: Being one base from a much bigger clone, this may be a read error. The genes are TRBV7-2 and TRBJ1-4, with unresolved D. This CDR3 comprises 16 residues. Germline V CDR1 and CDR2: SGHTA, FQGNSA. Trimming took off 0 bases at V and 4 bases at J, with 12 bases between the two ends. In nucleotides, the CDR3 is TGTGCCAGCAGCTTAGCGGTCACAGCTTGTAATGAAAAACTGTTTTTT. This gives the protein CASSLAVTACNEKLFF.

This clonotype was counted many times. V usage is TRBV12-3 or TRBV12-4 and J usage is TRBJ2-3; 7 positions agree with TRBD1. The CDR3 is 15 residues long. The V and J ends lost 6 bases and 0 bases, in that order; junction bases with no gene match: 6. The CDR3 region is CASRPNRGSTDTQYF. CDR3 bases: TGTGCCAGCAGACCAAACAGGGGTAGCACAGATACGCAGTATTTT.

In this sample, this clonotype turned up many times. The chain links TRBV12-3 or TRBV12-4 to TRBJ2-2; D might be TRBD1 (5 bases). The CDR3 is made up of 15 amino acids. V was shortened by 1 base and J by 6 bases, with 12 bases between the two germline ends. The CDR3 coding sequence is TGTGCCAGCAGTTTAGTTGGTAGCAGGGCCGGGGAGCTGTTTTTT. Encoded protein: CASSLVGSRAGELFF.

This clonotype was seen ten or more times. In DNA, the CDR3 is TGTGCCAGCAGCTTGTCAGCCGGGGAGCTGTTTTTT. It yields the protein CASSLSAGELFF. The rearrangement links TRBV7-3 to TRBJ2-2; D is unclear. In germline, CDR1 is SGHTA, CDR2 FQGTGA. Trimming took 3 bases from V and 6 from J, leaving 5 bases between them. The CDR3 has 12 amino acids.

In its sample, this clonotype was seen many times. The chain employs TRBV6-5 and TRBJ1-5, with 7 bases lining up with TRBD1. The CDR3 is 17 residues long. The trim removed 4 bases at V and 5 bases at J, leaving 14 bases unmatched. Germline values: CDR1 MNHEY, CDR2 SVGAGI. This CDR3 reads CASSSSTGNGPYQPQHF. The CDR3 nucleotides read TGTGCCAGCAGTTCGTCGACAGGGAATGGGCCATATCAGCCCCAGCATTTT.

This clonotype was observed many times. The chain couples TRBV2 to TRBJ2-3; 10 bases fit TRBD2. V trimming: 3 bases; J trimming: 3 bases; junction bases outside the gene matches: 6. This CDR3 spans 16 amino acids. The germline V gene has CDR1 SNHLY and CDR2 FYNNEI. The CDR3: CASSDGTSVLTDTQYF. The CDR3 nucleotides are TGTGCCAGCAGTGATGGGACTAGCGTGTTAACAGATACGCAGTATTTT.

The sample holds many counts of this clonotype. V usage is TRBV4-2 and J usage is TRBJ2-3; D is unclear. The V gene's germline CDR1 is LGHNA and CDR2 YNFKEQ. Trimming removed 2 bases at V and 1 base at J, with 4 bases between. The CDR3 extends over 13 amino acids. CDR3 DNA: TGTGCCAGCAGCCAACTGCGCACAGATACGCAGTATTTT. Its translation is CASSQLRTDTQYF.

This clonotype was recorded at least ten times. The chain recombines TRBV20-1 with TRBJ1-1, with no clear D. The CDR3 covers 14 residues. The germline V and J ends were trimmed by 0 bases and 0 bases, with 8 bases remaining between them. Germline-derived CDR1 and CDR2 are DFQATT and SNEGSKA (reference sequence). This CDR3 is CSAREAGMNTEAFF. As DNA, the CDR3 is TGCAGTGCTAGAGAGGCAGGCATGAACACTGAAGCTTTCTTT.

This clonotype was found many times. The rearrangement links TRBV7-9 to TRBJ2-4; possibly TRBD1 or TRBD2 for D (5 bases each). Germline CDR1 reads SEHNR; CDR2 reads FQNEAQ (reference sequence). This CDR3 has 21 amino acids. Trimming took 5 bases from V and 5 from J, leaving 34 bases between them. CDR3 bases: TGTGCCAGCAGCACCGCCGACATTGGGGACGGTTTCCGTTTCGCAGAAAACATTCAGTACTTC. Translating it yields CASSTADIGDGFRFAENIQYF.

The chain links TRBV12-3 or TRBV12-4 to TRBJ2-3, with D hard to call. There are 14 residues in the CDR3. V lost 6 bases and J lost 4, with 14 bases in between. The CDR3 spells CASSPGVSADTQYF. CDR3 nucleotides: TGTGCCAGCAGCCCGGGCGTGTCCGCAGATACGCAGTATTTT.

This clonotype appeared many times. J is TRBJ2-3 and V is TRBV20-1, with 10 nucleotides matching TRBD2. The CDR3 sequence is 15 residues long. The junction had 14 bases not matched to a gene; V was cut back by 7 bases and J by 7 bases. The germline V gene encodes CDR1 DFQATT and CDR2 SNEGSKA (reference sequence). CDR3 nucleotide sequence: TGCAGTGTAAAGCATGGCCTAGCGGGGGAGCATACGCAGTATTTT. It yields the protein CSVKHGLAGEHTQYF.

The table lists this clonotype with many counts. The rearrangement joins TRBV12-3 or TRBV12-4 to TRBJ1-2; D unresolved. Deletions cut 2 bases from V and 2 bases from J, with 6 bases between. The CDR3 is 13 amino acids. This chain's CDR3 is CASSLRQNYGYTF. As DNA, the CDR3 is TGTGCCAGCAGTTTAAGGCAAAACTATGGCTACACCTTC.

This clonotype was detected many times. This sequence joins TRBV12-3 or TRBV12-4 and TRBJ1-1; D uncertain. The CDR3 loop spans 15 amino acids. V was shortened by 5 bases and J by 0 bases, with 13 bases between the two germline ends. The CDR3 DNA is TGTGCCAGCAGTACATATAGTGTGTTGAACACTGAAGCTTTCTTT. This translates into CASSTYSVLNTEAFF.

This clonotype has ten or more counts. The chain carries TRBV20-1 and TRBJ2-7; 10 nucleotides align to TRBD1. The CDR3 contains 16 residues. CDR1 and CDR2 (germline): DFQATT, SNEGSKA (reference sequence). Trimming removed 2 bases from V and 6 bases from J; junction bases left unmatched: 13. The CDR3 loop reads CSARFAGTGAAGEQYF. DNA of the CDR3: TGCAGTGCTAGATTCGCCGGGACAGGGGCGGCCGGCGAGCAGTACTTC.

The chain has TRBV20-1 and TRBJ1-5; unclear D gene. The assigned J gene may be wrong: the sequence end matches TRBJ2-3 better. CDR3 length: 14 residues. CDR1 is DFQATT, CDR2 SNEGSKA, per germline (reference sequence). Here the CDR3 DNA reads TGCAGTGCTAGAGATAGGCGTGGCAATCAGCCCCAGTATTTT. Its protein product is CSARDRRGNQPQYF.

This clonotype was observed a handful of times. The chain recombines TRBV3-1 with TRBJ1-2, with D possibly TRBD1 on 5 matching bases. CDR1 LGHDT and CDR2 YNNKEL come from the germline V gene (reference sequence). The CDR3 length is 14 residues. With 3 bases removed from V and 1 base from J, the gap between germline ends came to 9 bases. The DNA for the CDR3 is TGTGCCAGCAGCCATTTGGGGCGTAACTATGGCTACACCTTC. This gives the protein CASSHLGRNYGYTF.

The sample holds many counts of this clonotype. J is TRBJ1-5 and V is TRBV12-3 or TRBV12-4; D is undetermined. With 1 base removed from V and 4 bases from J, the gap between germline ends came to 8 bases. This CDR3 has 14 amino acids. The CDR3 DNA sequence: TGTGCCAGCAGTTTAGGTATAGCTAATCAGCCCCAGCATTTT. Protein sequence: CASSLGIANQPQHF.

This clonotype was recorded at least ten times. The chain has TRBV6-2 or TRBV6-3 and TRBJ1-1; TRBD1 matches 8 bases. With V trimmed by 7 bases and J by 2 bases, 6 bases remained unmatched. The CDR3 totals 14 residues. Germline V gene data show CDR1 as MNHEY and CDR2 as SVGEGT. For the CDR3, the DNA is TGTGCCAGCATTTTACAGGGGGGCAACACTGAAGCTTTCTTT. It codes for CASILQGGNTEAFF.

This clonotype was observed many times. This chain connects TRBV6-5 to TRBJ1-4, with unresolved D. The CDR3 is 16 amino acids. Trimming shortened V by 6 bases and J by 2 bases, and 16 bases separated the two germline ends. Looked up from germline, CDR1 is MNHEY and CDR2 is SVGAGI. Here the CDR3 DNA reads TGTGCCAGCAGCAGTTACGTGGTAGGGACTAATGAAAAACTGTTTTTT. Translated, it gives CASSSYVVGTNEKLFF.

This clonotype was recorded at least ten times. The chain couples TRBV20-1 to TRBJ2-5, with 12 positions matching TRBD2. With V trimmed by 1 base and J by 5 bases, 11 bases remained unmatched. CDR1 DFQATT and CDR2 SNEGSKA come from the germline V gene (reference sequence). The CDR3 runs 17 residues. CDR3 in amino acids: CSARGLAGGPIQETQYF. The CDR3 DNA reads as TGCAGTGCTAGAGGGCTAGCGGGGGGGCCCATTCAGGAGACCCAGTACTTC.